This TCR beta chain was identified in a study of T cells in Graves' hyperthyroidism and ophthalmopathy. Overall study: Peripheral blood was collected at initial diagnosis, before any treatment. Findings and limits, study-wide: By a 13 V-J model, ophthalmopathy was set apart from stable hyperthyroidism. Most expanded thyroid clonotypes above 0.001 recurred in blood.

The source material, RNA transcripts, was used to amplify TCR beta CDR3 regions. An initial round of RT-PCR targeting the TCR CDR3 relied on the HTBI primer set. MiXCR, applied by TCRdb to the multiplex PCR reads, yields one record per CDR3 protein. The sample carries approximately 430,000 distinct CDR3 sequences, under 15% recorded once. This clonotype has only a few counts. No antigen is known for it. This clonotype was sampled from a man between 18 and 29 years old with Graves' ophthalmopathy. Sequenced sample: blood.

This CDR3 reads CASGLLADTQYF. Here the CDR3 DNA reads TGTGCTAGTGGTTTGCTGGCAGATACGCAGTATTTT. This chain uses TRBV12-5 with TRBJ2-3; D is undetermined. Germline V lookup: CDR1 LGHNT, CDR2 FRNRAP. This CDR3 has 12 amino acids. V gave up 2 bases and J gave up 4 bases, with 4 bases separating them.